This T cell receptor beta chain was sequenced during a study of cytomegalovirus exposure and HLA in healthy donors. Study results and limitations: High specificity and sensitivity for cytomegalovirus status were reported for the classifier.

A remark on this clone: What it binds is not known.

Method: immunoSEQ multiplex PCR; TCRdb's copy keeps in-frame clones and lacks some. The data hold 200,000 to 250,000 clones, with around four fifths observed a single time. Trimming cost V 3 bases and J 3 bases, with 9 bases left between them. Per the germline V gene, CDR1 is MDHEN and CDR2 is SYDVKM. This CDR3 region has 14 residues. The TCR was taken from a woman between 18 and 29 years old in good health and CMV-seronegative. This chain connects TRBV28 to TRBJ1-5; D is unclear. Material for sequencing was PBMCs. The CDR3 DNA is TGTGCCAGCAGTTTCCGGACCTACAATCAGCCCCAGCATTTT. As protein: CASSFRTYNQPQHF.